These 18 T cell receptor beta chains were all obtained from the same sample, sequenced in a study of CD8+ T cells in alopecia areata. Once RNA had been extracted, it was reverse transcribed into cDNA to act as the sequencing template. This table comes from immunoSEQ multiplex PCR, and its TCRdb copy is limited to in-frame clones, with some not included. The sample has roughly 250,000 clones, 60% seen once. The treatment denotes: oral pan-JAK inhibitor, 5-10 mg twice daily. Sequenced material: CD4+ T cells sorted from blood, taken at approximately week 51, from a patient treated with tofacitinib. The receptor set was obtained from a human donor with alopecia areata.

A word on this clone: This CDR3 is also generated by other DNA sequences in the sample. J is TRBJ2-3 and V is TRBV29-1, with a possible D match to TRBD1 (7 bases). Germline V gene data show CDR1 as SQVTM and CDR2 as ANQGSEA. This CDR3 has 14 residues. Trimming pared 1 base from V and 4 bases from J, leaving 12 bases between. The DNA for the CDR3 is TGCAGCGTTGAAGGGGGCAGGGGGGCAGATACGCAGTATTTT. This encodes CSVEGGRGADTQYF.

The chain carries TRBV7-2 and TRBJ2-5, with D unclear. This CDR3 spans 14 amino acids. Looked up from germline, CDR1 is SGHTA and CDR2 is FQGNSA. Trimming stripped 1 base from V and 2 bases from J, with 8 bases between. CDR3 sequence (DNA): TGTGCCAGCAGCTTAGACTCATTTCAAGAGACCCAGTACTTC. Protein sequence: CASSLDSFQETQYF. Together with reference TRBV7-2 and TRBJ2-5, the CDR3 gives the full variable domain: GAGVSQSPSNKVTEKGKDVELRCDPISGHTALYWYRQSLGQGLEFLIYFQGNSAPDKSGLPSDRFSAERTGGSVSTLTIQRTQQEDSAVYLCASSLDSFQETQYFGPGTRLLVL.

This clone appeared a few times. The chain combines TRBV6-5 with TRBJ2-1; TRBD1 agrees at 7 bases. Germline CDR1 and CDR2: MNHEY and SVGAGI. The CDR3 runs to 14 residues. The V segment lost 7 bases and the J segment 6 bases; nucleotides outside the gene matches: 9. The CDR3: CASTIPGTANEQFF. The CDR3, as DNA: TGTGCCAGCACTATCCCGGGGACAGCCAATGAGCAGTTCTTC.

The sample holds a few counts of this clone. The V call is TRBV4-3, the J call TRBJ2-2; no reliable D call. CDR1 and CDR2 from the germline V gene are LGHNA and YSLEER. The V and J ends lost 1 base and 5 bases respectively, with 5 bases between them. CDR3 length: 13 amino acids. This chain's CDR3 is CASSQVMTGELFF. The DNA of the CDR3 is TGCGCCAGCAGCCAAGTGATGACCGGGGAGCTGTTTTTT.

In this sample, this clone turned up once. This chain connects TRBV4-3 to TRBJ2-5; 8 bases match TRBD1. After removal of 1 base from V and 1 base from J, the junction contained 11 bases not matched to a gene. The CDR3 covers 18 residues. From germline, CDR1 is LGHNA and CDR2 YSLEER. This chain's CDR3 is CASSQVRQGRGFQETQYF. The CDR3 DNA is TGCGCCAGCAGCCAAGTCCGACAGGGGCGAGGCTTCCAAGAGACCCAGTACTTC.

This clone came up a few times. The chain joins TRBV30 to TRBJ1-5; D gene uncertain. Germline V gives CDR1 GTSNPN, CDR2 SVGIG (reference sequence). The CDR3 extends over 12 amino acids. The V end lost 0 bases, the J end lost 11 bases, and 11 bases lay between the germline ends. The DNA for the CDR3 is TGTGCCTGGAGTGTACCCTATTCGGCCCAGCATTTT. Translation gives CAWSVPYSAQHF.

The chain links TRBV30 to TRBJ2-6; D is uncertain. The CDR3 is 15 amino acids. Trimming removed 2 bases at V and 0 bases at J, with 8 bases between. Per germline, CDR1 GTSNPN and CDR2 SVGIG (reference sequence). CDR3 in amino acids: CAWSIGNSGANVLTF. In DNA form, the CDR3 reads TGTGCCTGGAGTATAGGGAACTCTGGGGCCAACGTCCTGACTTTC.

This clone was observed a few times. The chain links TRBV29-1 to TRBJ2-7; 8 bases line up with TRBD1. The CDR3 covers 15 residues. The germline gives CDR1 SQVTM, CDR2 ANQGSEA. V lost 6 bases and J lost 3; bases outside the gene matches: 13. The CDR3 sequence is CSVSTGPGGLYEQYF. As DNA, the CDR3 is TGCAGCGTCTCGACAGGGCCAGGGGGCCTCTACGAGCAGTACTTC.

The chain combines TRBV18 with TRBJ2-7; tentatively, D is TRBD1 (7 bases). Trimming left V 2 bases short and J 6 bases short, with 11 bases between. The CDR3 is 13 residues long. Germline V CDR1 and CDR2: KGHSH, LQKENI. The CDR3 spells CASSPDQGGEQYF. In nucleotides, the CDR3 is TGTGCCAGCTCACCAGACCAGGGGGGCGAGCAGTACTTC.

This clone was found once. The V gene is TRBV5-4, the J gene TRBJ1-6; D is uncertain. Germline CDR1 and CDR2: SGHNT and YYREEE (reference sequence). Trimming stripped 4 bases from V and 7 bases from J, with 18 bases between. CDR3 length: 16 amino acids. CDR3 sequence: CASSAPSLGRNSPLHF. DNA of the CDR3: TGTGCCAGCAGCGCCCCCTCCCTAGGCCGGAATTCACCCCTCCACTTT.

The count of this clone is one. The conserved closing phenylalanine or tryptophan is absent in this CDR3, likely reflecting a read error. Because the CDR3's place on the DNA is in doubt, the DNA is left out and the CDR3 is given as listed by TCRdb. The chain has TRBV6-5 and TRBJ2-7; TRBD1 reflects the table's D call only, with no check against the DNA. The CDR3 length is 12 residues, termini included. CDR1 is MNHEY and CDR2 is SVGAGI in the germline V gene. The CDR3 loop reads CASSPTLGVGIL.

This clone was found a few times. CDR3 loop: CASSQGLAAAPFSYNEQFF. In nucleotides, the CDR3 is TGCGCCAGCAGCCAAGGACTAGCCGCGGCTCCCTTCTCCTACAATGAGCAGTTCTTC. This sequence joins TRBV4-1 and TRBJ2-1; 7 bases are shared with TRBD2. The CDR3 sequence is 19 residues long. Germline V lookup: CDR1 MGHRA, CDR2 YSYEKL. The ends lost 1 base at V and 0 bases at J; junction bases unmatched: 12.

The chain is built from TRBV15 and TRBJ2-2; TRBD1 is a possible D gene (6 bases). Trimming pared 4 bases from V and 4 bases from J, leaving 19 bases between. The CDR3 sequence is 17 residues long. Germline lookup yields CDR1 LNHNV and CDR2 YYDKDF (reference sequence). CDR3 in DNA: TGTGCCACCAGCATCTCTCTGGGCCAGGGGAGCACCGGGGAGCTGTTTTTT. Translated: CATSISLGQGSTGELFF.

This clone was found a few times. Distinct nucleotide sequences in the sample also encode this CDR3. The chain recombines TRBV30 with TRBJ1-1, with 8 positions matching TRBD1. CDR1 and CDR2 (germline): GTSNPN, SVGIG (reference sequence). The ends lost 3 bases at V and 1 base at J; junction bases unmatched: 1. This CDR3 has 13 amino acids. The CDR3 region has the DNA TGTGCCTGGAGCGGACAGGGGAACACTGAAGCTTTCTTT. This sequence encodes CAWSGQGNTEAFF.

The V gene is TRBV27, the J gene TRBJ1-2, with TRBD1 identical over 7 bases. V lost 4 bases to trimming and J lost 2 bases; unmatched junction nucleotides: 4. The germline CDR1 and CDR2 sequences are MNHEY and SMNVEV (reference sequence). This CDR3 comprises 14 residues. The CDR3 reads CASSYRGQNYGYTF. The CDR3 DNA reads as TGTGCCAGCAGTTACAGGGGACAGAACTATGGCTACACCTTC.

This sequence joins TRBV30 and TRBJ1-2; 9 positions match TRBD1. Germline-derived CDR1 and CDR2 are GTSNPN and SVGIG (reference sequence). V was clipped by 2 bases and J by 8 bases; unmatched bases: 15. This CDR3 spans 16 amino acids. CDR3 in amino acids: CAWSSGTGRMRRGYTF. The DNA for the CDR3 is TGTGCCTGGAGTTCCGGGACAGGGAGAATGAGAAGGGGCTACACCTTC.

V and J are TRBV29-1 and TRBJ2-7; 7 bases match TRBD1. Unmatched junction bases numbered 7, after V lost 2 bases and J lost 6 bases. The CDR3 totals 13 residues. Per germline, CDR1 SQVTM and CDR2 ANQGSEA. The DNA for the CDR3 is TGCAGCGTTGAAAAGGGGGCGCCGGGCGAGCAGTACTTC. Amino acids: CSVEKGAPGEQYF.

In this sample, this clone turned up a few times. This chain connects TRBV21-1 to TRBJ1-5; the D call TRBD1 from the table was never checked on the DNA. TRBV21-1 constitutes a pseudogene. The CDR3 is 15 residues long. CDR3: CASNRDRVRGQPQHF. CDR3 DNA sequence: TGTGCCAGCAATCGGGACAGGGTAAGAGGGCAGCCCCAGCATTTT.